Below are 31 T cell receptor beta chains sequenced from a single sample in a study of blood T cell repertoires in COVID-19. Method: immunoSEQ multiplex PCR; TCRdb's copy keeps in-frame clones and lacks some. The table includes 90,000 to 120,000 clones, roughly 88% detected once. Sequencing used peripheral blood. All receptors derive from a man aged 45-65 years with active or convalescent COVID-19.

The chain has TRBV11-2 and TRBJ2-5; 7 bases agree with TRBD1. The length of the CDR3 is 13 residues. The ends lost 4 bases at V and 2 bases at J; junction bases unmatched: 1. Germline V CDR1 and CDR2: SGHAT, FQNNGV. DNA for the CDR3: TGTGCCAGCAGCTCAGGGGGACAAGAGACCCAGTACTTC. Protein: CASSSGGQETQYF.

This clone has just one count. CDR3: CASSVAILNTEAFF. The CDR3 region has the DNA TGTGCCAGCAGCGTGGCAATTTTAAACACTGAAGCTTTCTTT. This rearrangement joins TRBV7-8 to TRBJ1-1; D gene ambiguous. The V end was cut by 5 bases, the J end by 2 bases, with 12 bases between. The germline CDR1 and CDR2 sequences are SGHVS and FQNEAQ. The CDR3 has 14 amino acids.

The J gene is TRBJ2-7, the V gene TRBV27; TRBD2 might be the D (5 bases). The CDR3 is 12 amino acids. The V gene lost 3 bases and the J gene lost 7 bases, with 10 bases spanning the gap. Germline CDR1 MNHEY, CDR2 SMNVEV (reference sequence). The CDR3 DNA is TGTGCCAGCAGTTTTTCGGGAAGTGAGCAGTACTTC. Residues: CASSFSGSEQYF.

The chain couples TRBV6-2 or TRBV6-3 to TRBJ1-1; 10 nucleotides match TRBD1. Germline CDR1 MNHEY, CDR2 SVGEGT. The CDR3 is made up of 20 amino acids. The ends lost 0 bases at V and 3 bases at J; junction bases unmatched: 16. This CDR3 is CASSYSIWLDRGLRDTEAFF. The CDR3 DNA reads TGTGCCAGCAGTTACTCGATCTGGCTAGACAGGGGGCTACGGGACACTGAAGCTTTCTTT.

The chain uses TRBV19 and TRBJ2-7, with a possible D match to TRBD1 (6 bases). This CDR3 has 17 amino acids. Germline loops: CDR1 LNHDA, CDR2 SQIVND (reference sequence). V gave up 1 base and J gave up 3 bases, with 19 bases separating them. The CDR3 sequence: CASSIGERQVPFYEQYF. In DNA, the CDR3 is TGTGCCAGTAGTATAGGAGAGCGACAGGTACCCTTCTACGAGCAGTACTTC.

The chain couples TRBV18 to TRBJ1-1; a possible D gene is TRBD1 (6 bases). Trimming removed 6 bases at V and 1 base at J, with 9 bases between. CDR1 and CDR2 (germline): KGHSH, LQKENI. This CDR3 is 13 amino acids long. The CDR3 DNA is TGTGCCAGCTCGGAACAGGGGAACACTGAAGCTTTCTTT. This encodes CASSEQGNTEAFF.

This chain connects TRBV19 to TRBJ1-5; D perhaps matches TRBD1 (5 bases). Germline lookup yields CDR1 LNHDA and CDR2 SQIVND (reference sequence). This CDR3 contains 13 residues. Trimming left V 5 bases short and J 5 bases short, with 10 bases between. CDR3: CASSGGVYQPQHF. The CDR3 bases are TGTGCCAGTAGTGGGGGGGTGTATCAGCCCCAGCATTTT.

This clone was seen only once. The gene calls are TRBV19 and TRBJ1-5, with TRBD1 as a possible D gene (6 bases). The CDR3 length is 14 residues. Germline assignment: CDR1 LNHDA and CDR2 SQIVND (reference sequence). The V and J ends lost 7 bases and 6 bases respectively, with 16 bases between them. The CDR3 protein is CASIGQRSIQPQHF. The CDR3 DNA sequence: TGTGCCAGTATAGGACAGCGGTCTATTCAGCCCCAGCATTTT.

This chain uses TRBV10-3 with TRBJ1-2, with 10 bases aligning to TRBD1. Germline CDR1 reads ENHRY; CDR2 reads SYGVKD. The CDR3 has 14 amino acids. V shed 7 bases and J 1 base; nucleotides not matched to a gene: 3. CDR3 in amino acids: CAIIGTGDNYGYTF. CDR3 in DNA: TGTGCCATCATTGGGACAGGGGATAACTATGGCTACACCTTC.

This sequence joins TRBV29-1 and TRBJ1-3; tentative D call: TRBD1 (6 bases). With 5 bases removed from V and 4 bases from J, the gap between germline ends came to 15 bases. Germline CDR1 reads SQVTM; CDR2 reads ANQGSEA. This CDR3 contains 14 residues. The CDR3 coding sequence is TGCAGCGTTTCGGGACAAGCGGCGGGAAACACCATATATTTT. It encodes CSVSGQAAGNTIYF.

The chain has TRBV7-8 and TRBJ2-5; a possible D gene is TRBD2 (6 bases). V was pared by 2 bases and J by 1 base, with 11 bases between. Germline lookup yields CDR1 SGHVS and CDR2 FQNEAQ. CDR3 length equals 15 residues. The CDR3 loop reads CASSLMSGPQETQYF. CDR3 nucleotide sequence: TGTGCCAGCAGCTTAATGAGCGGGCCCCAAGAGACCCAGTACTTC.

This clone was seen only once. CDR3 in amino acids: CASSLPEGTAPEAFF. As DNA, the CDR3 is TGTGCCAGCAGTTTACCGGAAGGGACAGCTCCTGAAGCTTTCTTT. The V and J genes are TRBV28 and TRBJ1-1, with TRBD1 identical over 7 bases. This CDR3 has 15 amino acids. The V gene end was trimmed by 2 bases and the J gene end by 6 bases; junction bases not matched to a gene: 9. The germline V gene encodes CDR1 MDHEN and CDR2 SYDVKM.

This clone was observed a few times. This chain joins TRBV5-4 and TRBJ2-1, with D possibly TRBD2 on 5 matching bases. This CDR3 has 15 residues. The germline V gene has CDR1 SGHNT and CDR2 YYREEE (reference sequence). Between the trimmed V and J ends, which lost 8 bases and 9 bases, there was a span of 24 bases. CDR3 in amino acids: CASTSSGRAGGEQFF. In nucleotides, the CDR3 is TGTGCCAGTACCTCTTCCGGGCGGGCGGGCGGTGAGCAGTTCTTC.

This rearrangement joins TRBV6-6 to TRBJ2-2; the match to TRBD2 covers 10 bases. Per germline, CDR1 MNHNY and CDR2 SVGAGI (reference sequence). V was clipped by 4 bases and J by 0 bases; unmatched bases: 2. The CDR3 spans 16 residues. The CDR3 DNA reads TGTGCCAGCAGTTCAGGGACTAGCGCGAACACCGGGGAGCTGTTTTTT. Protein sequence: CASSSGTSANTGELFF.

The V and J genes are TRBV4-3 and TRBJ1-4, with TRBD1 matching over 12 bases. J gave up 8 bases and V 1 base, and 11 bases lay outside the gene matches. The germline V gene encodes CDR1 LGHNA and CDR2 YSLEER. The CDR3 extends over 18 amino acids. CDR3 bases: TGCGCCAGCAGCCAAGGTGGTTCCGGGACAGGGGGCGGAGAAAAACTGTTTTTT. This gives the protein CASSQGGSGTGGGEKLFF.

The rearrangement links TRBV15 to TRBJ2-7; a possible D gene is TRBD1 (6 bases). In germline, CDR1 is LNHNV, CDR2 YYDKDF (reference sequence). CDR3 size: 15 residues. V was clipped by 3 bases and J by 6 bases, with 18 bases between them. CDR3 sequence reads: CATSSPEQGRIEQYF. In nucleotides, the CDR3 is TGTGCCACCAGCAGCCCCGAACAGGGACGTATCGAGCAGTACTTC.

V and J are TRBV7-9 and TRBJ1-2; tentatively, D is TRBD1 (5 bases). Germline-derived CDR1 and CDR2 are SEHNR and FQNEAQ (reference sequence). V was shortened by 5 bases and J by 14 bases, with 18 bases between the two germline ends. The length of the CDR3 is 12 residues. The CDR3 region is CASSAPGFKSTF. The DNA for the CDR3 is TGTGCCAGCAGCGCGCCAGGGTTTAAGAGTACCTTC.

Worth noting for this clone: The conserved phenylalanine or tryptophan is not found at the CDR3 terminus, so this likely reflects a read error. Because the CDR3's place on the DNA is in doubt, the DNA is left out and the CDR3 is given as listed by TCRdb. V usage is TRBV7-2 and J usage is TRBJ1-2; the table's D call, TRBD1, has no DNA check behind it. The CDR3 spans 13 amino acids, including both terminal residues. The germline gives CDR1 SGHTA, CDR2 FQGNSA. CDR3 protein: CASSLGITGSPAL.

This sequence joins TRBV6-5 and TRBJ1-2; 7 bases align to TRBD1. Germline-derived CDR1 and CDR2 are MNHEY and SVGAGI. CDR3 size: 13 residues. After removal of 5 bases from V and 3 bases from J, the junction contained 3 bases not matched to a gene. CDR3 sequence reads: CASSRGTDYGYTF. DNA for the CDR3: TGTGCCAGCAGTCGAGGGACAGACTATGGCTACACCTTC.

The rearrangement links TRBV18 to TRBJ2-3, with TRBD1 identical over 8 bases. The V gene's germline CDR1 is KGHSH and CDR2 LQKENI. The trim removed 3 bases at V and 2 bases at J, leaving 13 bases unmatched. The CDR3 runs to 18 residues. The CDR3 is CASSPIWNGGQVTDTQYF. As DNA, the CDR3 is TGTGCCAGCTCACCGATTTGGAATGGGGGACAGGTCACAGATACGCAGTATTTT.

On this clone: One base away lies a much larger clone, so this may be a sequencing read error. The chain links TRBV7-7 to TRBJ2-1; 10 nucleotides match TRBD2. This CDR3 spans 15 amino acids. Germline CDR1 and CDR2: SSHAT and FNYEAQ (reference sequence). V dropped 5 bases and J dropped 3; count of bases not matched to a gene: 4. The CDR3, as DNA: TGTGCCAGCAGCCCCGGGACTAGCGACTACAATGAGCAGTTCTTC. Protein: CASSPGTSDYNEQFF.

The chain carries TRBV7-2 and TRBJ2-1; weak D call: TRBD2 (5 bases). Germline CDR1 is SGHTA and CDR2 is FQGNSA. V was shortened by 5 bases and J by 4 bases, with 12 bases between the two germline ends. This CDR3 is built from 14 residues. CDR3 in amino acids: CASSPQAAYNEQFF. The CDR3 DNA reads TGTGCCAGCAGCCCACAAGCGGCGTACAATGAGCAGTTCTTC.

The V gene is TRBV6-5, the J gene TRBJ1-1; a weak D match, TRBD1 (5 bases). The CDR3 runs to 11 residues. The V gene lost 11 bases and the J gene lost 7 bases, with 14 bases spanning the gap. Germline loops: CDR1 MNHEY, CDR2 SVGAGI. The CDR3 reads CAGIQGREAFF. DNA of the CDR3: TGTGCCGGGATCCAGGGCCGTGAAGCTTTCTTT.

CDR3 region: CASTPRTVNYGYTF. Here the CDR3 DNA reads TGTGCCAGTACTCCCCGGACAGTTAACTATGGCTACACCTTC. V usage is TRBV19 and J usage is TRBJ1-2; D possibly corresponds to TRBD1 (6 bases). The CDR3 has 14 residues. Germline CDR1 reads LNHDA; CDR2 reads SQIVND (reference sequence). Deletions cut 7 bases from V and 1 base from J, with 13 bases between. Variable domain in full (rest from reference TRBV19 and TRBJ1-2): DGGITQSPKYLFRKEGQNVTLSCEQNLNHDAMYWYRQDPGQGLRLIYYSQIVNDFQKGDIAEGYSVSREKKESFPLTVTSAQKNPTAFYLCASTPRTVNYGYTFGSGTRLTVV.

CDR3 DNA: TGTGCCAGCAGTTTATCCGCAGGGCAAGAGACCCAGTACTTC. This codes for CASSLSAGQETQYF. The rearrangement uses TRBV27 and TRBJ2-5; possible D gene TRBD1, 5 bases. The length of the CDR3 is 14 residues. Germline V CDR1 and CDR2: MNHEY, SMNVEV (reference sequence). Trimming removed 0 bases at V and 2 bases at J, with 7 bases between.

The chain carries TRBV7-8 and TRBJ1-2; 8 bases align to TRBD1. Germline V CDR1 and CDR2: SGHVS, FQNEAQ. With 5 bases clipped from V and 2 bases from J, the junction kept 10 bases outside the gene matches. CDR3 size: 16 residues. The CDR3 region has the DNA TGTGCCAGCAGCCCAGGCAGGGGGCAGTGGAACTATGGCTACACCTTC. Translation gives CASSPGRGQWNYGYTF.

The chain carries TRBV5-1 and TRBJ2-7; a possible D gene is TRBD2 (5 bases). Trimming stripped 4 bases from V and 5 bases from J, with 16 bases between. Germline CDR1 and CDR2: SGHRS and YFSETQ. CDR3 length equals 14 residues. Here the CDR3 DNA reads TGCGCCAGCAGCGAACTAGGCATTGGCGACGAGCAGTACTTC. Encoded protein: CASSELGIGDEQYF.

The chain uses TRBV2 and TRBJ1-2; D is ambiguous. Germline V CDR1 and CDR2: SNHLY, FYNNEI. The CDR3 contains 12 residues. The ends were cut back, 7 bases at V and 6 bases at J, with 12 bases in the middle. The CDR3 coding sequence is TGTGCCAGCAATGAGGCGGCTGATGGCTACACCTTC. Amino acid sequence: CASNEAADGYTF.

The rearrangement joins TRBV10-3 to TRBJ2-1, with 10 positions matching TRBD1. There are 14 residues in the CDR3. With V trimmed by 6 bases and J by 5 bases, 4 bases remained unmatched. The germline V gene encodes CDR1 ENHRY and CDR2 SYGVKD. The CDR3 is CAIRTGTGDNEQFF. In DNA, the CDR3 is TGTGCCATCAGGACCGGGACAGGGGACAATGAGCAGTTCTTC.

The chain couples TRBV11-3 to TRBJ2-2; TRBD2 matches at 7 bases. V lost 4 bases to trimming and J lost 4 bases; unmatched junction nucleotides: 6. The CDR3 has 15 residues. Germline CDR1 is SGHNT and CDR2 is YENEEA. CDR3 residues: CASSSPGRSTGELFF. The DNA for the CDR3 is TGTGCCAGCAGCTCCCCCGGGAGGAGCACCGGGGAGCTGTTTTTT.

The CDR3 coding sequence is TGTGCCAGCAGCTGGACTAGCGGGACCCGTTCGGAGCAGTTCTTC. This codes for CASSWTSGTRSEQFF. This chain joins TRBV6-5 and TRBJ2-1; TRBD2 matches 12 bases. Trimming cost V 6 bases and J 10 bases; bases outside gene matches: 10. Germline V gene lookup returns CDR1 MNHEY and CDR2 SVGAGI. This CDR3 comprises 15 residues.